This TCR beta chain was captured in a study of blood T cells in healthy people across ages (dated by TCRdb to between 2014 and 2017). Context from the whole study: Template switching captured roughly one uniquely barcoded TCR beta cDNA molecule per two T cells in model experiments. The study measured age-related changes in TCR beta repertoire diversity using deep sequencing normalized with unique cDNA molecular identifiers. The donors were divided into four age groups: young (average around 16 years), middle-aged (approximately 42), aged (about 61) and long-lived (about 80). Donors of different ages were randomly distributed across sequencing lanes to avoid experimental bias. The study analyzed two additional independent replicas of 1 million unique cDNA reads from the same blood draw for two donors, one aged 18 to 29 and one aged 80 or older.

Library method: 5' RACE. TCRdb shows the sequencer as Illumina HiSeq 2500. A second PCR of roughly 7 to 12 cycles was run with a J-beta primer mix and a sample-barcoded 5' primer. A template-switch 5' adaptor carrying 12 random nucleotides introduced a unique molecular identifier onto each TCR beta cDNA molecule. Each sample yielded at least 3 million CDR3-containing paired-end reads. First-strand cDNA synthesis was performed from all RNA using the Mint cDNA synthesis kit, with priming by a TRBC-specific oligonucleotide. After uracil-DNA glycosylase treatment, a first 18-cycle PCR used universal primers M1SS and BC2_uni_R on all cDNA. The paper's processing steps were these. Each sample was normalized by randomly selecting 1 million high-quality reads, each carrying a distinct molecular identifier. Reads with shared molecular identifiers were discarded instead of being binned into consensus sequences. CDR3 identification, clonotype clustering and error correction used MiTCR with a Q25 quality threshold and the strictest error-elimination algorithm. Lower-bound total TCR beta diversity was estimated with a nonparametric unseen species model using Euler transformation. TCRdb reanalyzed the raw reads on its own, using fastp at Q25 for trimming and MiXCR for clone calling, and kept in-frame beta chains. Identical CDR3 proteins give one entry, which carries the most common genes and DNA. TCRdb, not the original authors, processed these V and J calls. The sample contains a few hundred thousand distinct CDR3 sequences, 25% to 30% of them found a single time. Approximately 17% of the sample is taken by the ten largest.

What the authors observed across the whole study: Because donor CMV infection status was unknown, age-related changes in expanded clonotypes were potentially confounded. Observed TCR beta diversity per million T cells fell roughly linearly with age, and a significant reduction was already apparent by age roughly 40. Estimates of total diversity based on one million sequenced T cells were regarded as lower bounds and as underestimates. Compared with the aged group, the long-lived group had more naive CD4+ T cells, fewer expanded clones and increased TCR diversity, a pattern suggesting age selection. There was a strong correlation between observed TCR beta diversity and the percentage of naive T cells measured by flow cytometry. Conclusive comparison of naive and antigen-experienced compartments was prevented by the profiling of bulk unsorted PBMCs.

The CDR3 holds 11 amino acids from the cysteine to the phenylalanine. The only DNA kept is the CDR3, 33 bases in frame from the first base. Per the germline V gene (reference sequence), DFQATT is the CDR1 and SNEGSKA is the CDR2. Trimming at the junction amounts to 6 bases on V and 4 bases on J, and the germline ends lie 9 bases apart. The 39 donors, aged 6 to 90 years, were systemically healthy Caucasian individuals from Russia. About 10 milliliters of peripheral blood were drawn from each donor into EDTA-treated Vacutainer tubes. Ficoll-Paque density-gradient centrifugation was used to isolate PBMCs, with at least 7 million obtained per sample. Trizol reagent was used to extract total RNA from PBMCs, with at least 5 micrograms per sample. For every donor, an aliquot of PBMCs went through flow cytometry to measure the percentages of naive CD45RAhigh/CD27high T cells. Of note for this clonotype: Its binding antigen is unknown. Qualities for individual bases were not recorded, and no much larger clone is one base off.

In this chain, TRBV20-1 is recombined with TRBJ1-1, with an unclear D gene assignment. The specimen sequenced was blood. This receptor was taken from a woman between 65 and 79 years old in good health. The CDR3 in this case is CSAPEATEAFF. The DNA sequence reads TGCAGTGCACCGGAGGCCACTGAAGCTTTCTTT.